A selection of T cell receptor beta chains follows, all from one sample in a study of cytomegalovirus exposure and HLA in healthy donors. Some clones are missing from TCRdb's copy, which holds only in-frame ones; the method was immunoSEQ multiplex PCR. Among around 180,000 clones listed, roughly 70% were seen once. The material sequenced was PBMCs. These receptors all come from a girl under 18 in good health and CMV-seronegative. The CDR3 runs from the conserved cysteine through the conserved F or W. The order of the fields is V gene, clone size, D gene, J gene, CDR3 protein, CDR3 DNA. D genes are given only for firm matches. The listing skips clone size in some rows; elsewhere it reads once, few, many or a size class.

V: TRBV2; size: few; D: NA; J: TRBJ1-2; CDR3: CASIDNNYGYTF; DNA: TGTGCCAGCATCGACAATAACTATGGCTACACCTTC
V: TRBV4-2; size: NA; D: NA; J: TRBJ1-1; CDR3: CASSLSDKSNTEAFF; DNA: TGTGCCAGCAGCCTTTCGGACAAATCGAACACTGAAGCTTTCTTT
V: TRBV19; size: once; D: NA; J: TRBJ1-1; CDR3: CASSIDLGVNTEAFF; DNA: TGTGCCAGTAGTATAGATCTTGGAGTGAACACTGAAGCTTTCTTT
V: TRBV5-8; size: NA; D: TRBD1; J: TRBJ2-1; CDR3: CASSTDTAQGSHEQFF; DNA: TGTGCCAGCAGCACAGATACCGCACAGGGGTCCCATGAGCAGTTCTTC
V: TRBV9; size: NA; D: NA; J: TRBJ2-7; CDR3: CASSVGDNLHEQYF; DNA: TGTGCCAGCAGCGTAGGGGACAACCTCCACGAGCAGTACTTC
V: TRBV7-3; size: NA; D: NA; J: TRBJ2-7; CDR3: CASSLTPRGEQYF; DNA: TGTGCCAGCAGCTTAACCCCTCGGGGCGAGCAGTACTTC
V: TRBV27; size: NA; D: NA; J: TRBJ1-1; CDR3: CASSFTHTGPGTEAFF; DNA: TGTGCCAGCAGTTTCACCCATACAGGGCCGGGCACTGAAGCTTTCTTT
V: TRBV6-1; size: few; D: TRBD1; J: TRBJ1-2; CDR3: CASNPGTERDGYTF; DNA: TGTGCCAGCAATCCCGGGACAGAAAGGGATGGCTACACCTTC
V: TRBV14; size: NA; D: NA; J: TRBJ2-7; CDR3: CASSQLQSNYEQYF; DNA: TGTGCCAGCAGCCAACTACAGAGCAACTACGAGCAGTACTTC
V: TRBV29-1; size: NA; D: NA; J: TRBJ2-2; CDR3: CSVDGAGTGELFF; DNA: TGCAGCGTGGACGGCGCGGGCACCGGGGAGCTGTTTTTT
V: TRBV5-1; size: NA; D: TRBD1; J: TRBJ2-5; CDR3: CASSLGTGAEETQYF; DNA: TGCGCCAGCAGCTTGGGAACAGGGGCGGAAGAGACCCAGTACTTC
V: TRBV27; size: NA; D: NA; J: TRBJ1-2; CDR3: CASSGAGANWGYTF; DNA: TGTGCCAGCTCCGGGGCAGGGGCGAATTGGGGCTACACCTTC
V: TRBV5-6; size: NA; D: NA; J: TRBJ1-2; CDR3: CASSQTVVGTNYGYTF; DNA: TGTGCCAGCAGCCAGACAGTAGTGGGAACTAACTATGGCTACACCTTC
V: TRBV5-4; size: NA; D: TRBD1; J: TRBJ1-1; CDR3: CASSLANRGAGWTEAFF; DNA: TGTGCCAGCAGCTTGGCGAACAGGGGTGCGGGGTGGACTGAAGCTTTCTTT
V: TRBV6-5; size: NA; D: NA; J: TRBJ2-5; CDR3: CASSYRTAVLGETQYF; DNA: TGTGCCAGCAGTTATCGGACAGCAGTCCTGGGAGAGACCCAGTACTTC
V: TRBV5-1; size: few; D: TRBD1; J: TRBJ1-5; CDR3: CASSLWTGGGQPQHF; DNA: TGCGCCAGCAGCCTTTGGACAGGGGGAGGTCAGCCCCAGCATTTT
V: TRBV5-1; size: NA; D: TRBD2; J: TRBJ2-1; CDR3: CASSLASGGGFNEQFF; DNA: TGCGCCAGCAGCTTGGCTAGCGGGGGGGGATTCAATGAGCAGTTCTTC
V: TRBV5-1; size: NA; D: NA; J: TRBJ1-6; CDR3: CASSGKEGSYNSPLHF; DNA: TGCGCCAGCAGTGGGAAGGAGGGGTCCTATAATTCACCCCTCCACTTT
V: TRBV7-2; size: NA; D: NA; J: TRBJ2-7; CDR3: CASSRSPGSSYEQYF; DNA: TGTGCCAGCAGCCGTTCCCCTGGCAGCTCCTACGAGCAGTACTTC
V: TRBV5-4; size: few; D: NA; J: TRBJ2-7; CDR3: CASSFSDEQYF; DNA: TGTGCCAGCAGCTTCAGTGACGAGCAGTACTTC
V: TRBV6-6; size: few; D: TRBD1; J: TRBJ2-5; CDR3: CASSTRDRGRETQYF; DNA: TGTGCCAGCAGTACCCGGGACAGAGGTCGGGAGACCCAGTACTTC
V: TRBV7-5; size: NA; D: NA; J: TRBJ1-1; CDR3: CAKGKGYTEAFF; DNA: TGTGCCAAGGGAAAGGGGTACACTGAAGCTTTCTTT
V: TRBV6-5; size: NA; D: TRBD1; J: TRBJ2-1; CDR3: CASSSSGTADNEQFF; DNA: TGTGCCAGCAGTTCATCCGGGACAGCGGACAATGAGCAGTTCTTC
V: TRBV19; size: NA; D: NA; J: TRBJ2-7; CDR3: CASSIRGDIEDYEQYF; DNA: TGTGCCAGTAGTATACGGGGGGACATCGAGGACTACGAGCAGTACTTC
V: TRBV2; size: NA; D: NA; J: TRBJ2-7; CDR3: CASGRGPYEQYF; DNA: TGTGCCAGCGGTAGGGGTCCCTACGAGCAGTACTTC
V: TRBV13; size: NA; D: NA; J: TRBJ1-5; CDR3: CASSFRDSNQPQHF; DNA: TGTGCCAGCAGCTTCCGGGATAGCAATCAGCCCCAGCATTTT
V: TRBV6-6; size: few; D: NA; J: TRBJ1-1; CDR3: CASTPREGTEAFF; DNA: TGTGCCAGCACCCCTCGAGAGGGCACTGAAGCTTTCTTT
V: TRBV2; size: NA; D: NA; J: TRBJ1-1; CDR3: CASSEERTEAFF; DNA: TGTGCCAGCAGTGAAGAGCGCACTGAAGCTTTCTTT
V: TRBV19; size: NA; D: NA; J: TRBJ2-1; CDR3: CASSKSQGNEQFF; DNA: TGTGCCAGTAGTAAATCTCAGGGTAATGAGCAGTTCTTC
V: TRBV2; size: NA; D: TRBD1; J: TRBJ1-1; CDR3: CASGTTGAETEAFF; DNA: TGTGCCAGCGGTACGACAGGGGCCGAGACTGAAGCTTTCTTT
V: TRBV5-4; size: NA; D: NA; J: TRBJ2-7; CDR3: CASSLSPGYYEQYF; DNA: TGTGCCAGCAGCTTGAGTCCGGGTTACTACGAGCAGTACTTC
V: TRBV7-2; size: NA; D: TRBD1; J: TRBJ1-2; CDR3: CASSWDRGGGYTF; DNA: TGTGCCAGCAGCTGGGACAGGGGAGGTGGCTACACCTTC
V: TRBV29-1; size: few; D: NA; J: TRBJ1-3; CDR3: CSVGVLSRDSGNTIYF; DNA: TGCAGCGTTGGGGTACTGTCGAGGGACTCTGGAAACACCATATATTTT
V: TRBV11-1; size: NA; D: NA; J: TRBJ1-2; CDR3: CASSSDLFSGYGYTF; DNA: TGTGCCAGCAGCTCGGACCTTTTCTCGGGATATGGCTACACCTTC
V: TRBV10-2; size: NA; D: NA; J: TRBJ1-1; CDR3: CASSVLAANTEAFF; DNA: TGCGCCAGCAGTGTTCTGGCGGCGAACACTGAAGCTTTCTTT
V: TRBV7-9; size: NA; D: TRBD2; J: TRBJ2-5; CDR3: CASSFQAGGLETQYF; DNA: TGTGCCAGCAGCTTCCAAGCGGGGGGCTTGGAGACCCAGTACTTC
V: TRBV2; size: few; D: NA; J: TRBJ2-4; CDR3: CASEGVSKNIQYF; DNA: TGTGCCAGCGAGGGGGTTTCCAAAAACATTCAGTACTTC
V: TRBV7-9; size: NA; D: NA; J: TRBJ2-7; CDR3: CAGLWGDEQYF; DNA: TGTGCCGGGCTTTGGGGGGACGAGCAGTACTTC
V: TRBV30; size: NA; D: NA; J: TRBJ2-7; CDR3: CAWSSGDEQYF; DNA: TGTGCCTGGAGTTCGGGGGACGAGCAGTACTTC
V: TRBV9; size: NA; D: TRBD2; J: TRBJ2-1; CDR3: CASSNGLALSYNEQFF; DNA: TGTGCCAGCAGCAACGGACTAGCGTTATCCTACAATGAGCAGTTCTTC
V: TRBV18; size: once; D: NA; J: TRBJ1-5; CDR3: CASSPGQYNQPQHF; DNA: TGTGCCAGCTCACCAGGACAGTACAATCAGCCCCAGCATTTT
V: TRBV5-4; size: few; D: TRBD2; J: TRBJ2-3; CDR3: CASSAGLAGSTDTQYF; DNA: TGTGCCAGCAGCGCTGGACTAGCGGGAAGCACAGATACGCAGTATTTT
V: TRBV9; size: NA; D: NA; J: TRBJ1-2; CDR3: CASSVEGHYGYTF; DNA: TGTGCCAGCAGCGTGGAGGGACACTATGGCTACACCTTC
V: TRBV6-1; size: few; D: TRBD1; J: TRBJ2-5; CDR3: CASSEIRQGAKTQYF; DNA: TGTGCCAGCAGTGAAATAAGGCAGGGGGCGAAGACCCAGTACTTC
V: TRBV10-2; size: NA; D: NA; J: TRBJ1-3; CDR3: CASKSRSLGREGNTIYF; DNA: TGCGCCAGCAAATCAAGATCTCTGGGCCGCGAGGGAAACACCATATATTTT
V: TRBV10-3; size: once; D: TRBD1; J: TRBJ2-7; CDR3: CAISDLGTGEEQYF; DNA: TGTGCCATCAGTGATCTAGGGACAGGGGAGGAGCAGTACTTC
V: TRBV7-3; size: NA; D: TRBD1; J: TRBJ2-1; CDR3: CASSWDRVSYNEQFF; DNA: TGTGCCAGCAGCTGGGACAGGGTCAGCTACAATGAGCAGTTCTTC
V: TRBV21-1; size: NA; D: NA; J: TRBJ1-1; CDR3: CASSKLSADLPFF; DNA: TGTGCCAGCAGCAAACTATCCGCGGATCTCCCTTTCTTT
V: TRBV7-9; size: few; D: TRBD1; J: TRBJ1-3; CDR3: CASSPTGANTIYF; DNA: TGTGCCAGCAGCCCGACAGGGGCCAACACCATATATTTT
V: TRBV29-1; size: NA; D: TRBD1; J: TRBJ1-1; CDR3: CSADRQGRWDTEAFF; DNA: TGCAGCGCAGACAGACAGGGACGGTGGGACACTGAAGCTTTCTTT